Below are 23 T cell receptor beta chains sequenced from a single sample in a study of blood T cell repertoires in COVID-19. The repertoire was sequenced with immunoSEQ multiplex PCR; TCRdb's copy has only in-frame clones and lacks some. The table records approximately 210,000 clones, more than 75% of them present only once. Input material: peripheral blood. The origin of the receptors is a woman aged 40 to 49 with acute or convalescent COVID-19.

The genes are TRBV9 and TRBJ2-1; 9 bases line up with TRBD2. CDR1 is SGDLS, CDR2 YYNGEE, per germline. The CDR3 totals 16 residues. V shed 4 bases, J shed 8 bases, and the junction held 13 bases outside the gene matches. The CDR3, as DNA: TGTGCCAGCAGCCCCCGGGGTAGCGGGAGCTTGGATGAGCAGTTCTTC. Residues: CASSPRGSGSLDEQFF.

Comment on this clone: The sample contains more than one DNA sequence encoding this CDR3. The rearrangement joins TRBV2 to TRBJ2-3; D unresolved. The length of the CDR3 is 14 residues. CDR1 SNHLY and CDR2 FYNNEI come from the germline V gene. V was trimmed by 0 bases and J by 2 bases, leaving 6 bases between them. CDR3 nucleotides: TGTGCCAGCAGTGAAGCTCTATACACAGATACGCAGTATTTT. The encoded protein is CASSEALYTDTQYF.

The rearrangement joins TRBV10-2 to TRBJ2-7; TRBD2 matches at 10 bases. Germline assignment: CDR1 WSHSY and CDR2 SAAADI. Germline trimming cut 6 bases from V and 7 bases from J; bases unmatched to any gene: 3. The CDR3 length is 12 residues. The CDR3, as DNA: TGCGCCAGCAGAGCGGGAGGGGGGGAGCAGTACTTC. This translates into CASRAGGGEQYF.

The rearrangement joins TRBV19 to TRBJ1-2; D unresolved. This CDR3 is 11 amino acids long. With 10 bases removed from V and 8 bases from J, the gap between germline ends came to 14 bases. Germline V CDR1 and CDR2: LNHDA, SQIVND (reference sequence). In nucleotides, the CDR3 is TGTGCCACCTTCGCCTACGGGGGCTACACCTTC. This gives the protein CATFAYGGYTF.

The CDR3 DNA sequence: TGTGCCATCAGTGAGTCGACACAGGGAGTCAATCAGCCCCAGCATTTT. It translates to CAISESTQGVNQPQHF. The J gene is TRBJ1-5, the V gene TRBV10-3; TRBD1 might be the D (6 bases). The CDR3 is 16 residues long. Germline V gene sequence: CDR1 ENHRY, CDR2 SYGVKD. Trimming shortened V by 0 bases and J by 3 bases, and 12 bases separated the two germline ends.

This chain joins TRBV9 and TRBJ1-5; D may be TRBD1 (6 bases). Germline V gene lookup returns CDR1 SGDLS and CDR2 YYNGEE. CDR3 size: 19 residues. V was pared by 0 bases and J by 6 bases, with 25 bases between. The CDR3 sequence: CASSVVFPLTGYGGQPQHF. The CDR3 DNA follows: TGTGCCAGCAGCGTAGTTTTCCCCCTTACAGGGTATGGGGGTCAGCCCCAGCATTTT. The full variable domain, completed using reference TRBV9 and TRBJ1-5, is DSGVTQTPKHLITATGQRVTLRCSPRSGDLSVYWYQQSLDQGLQFLIQYYNGEERAKGNILERFSAQQFPDLHSELNLSSLELGDSALYFCASSVVFPLTGYGGQPQHFGDGTRLSIL.

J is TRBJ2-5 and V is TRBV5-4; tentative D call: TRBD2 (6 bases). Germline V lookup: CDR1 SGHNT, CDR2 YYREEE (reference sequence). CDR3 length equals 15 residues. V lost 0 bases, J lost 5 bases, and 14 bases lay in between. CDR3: CASSLAAEGRETQYF. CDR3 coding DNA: TGTGCCAGCAGCTTGGCCGCGGAGGGCCGGGAGACCCAGTACTTC. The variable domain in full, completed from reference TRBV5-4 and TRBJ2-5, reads ETGVTQSPTHLIKTRGQQVTLRCSSQSGHNTVSWYQQALGQGPQFIFQYYREEENGRGNFPPRFSGLQFPNYSSELNVNALELDDSALYLCASSLAAEGRETQYFGPGTRLLVL.

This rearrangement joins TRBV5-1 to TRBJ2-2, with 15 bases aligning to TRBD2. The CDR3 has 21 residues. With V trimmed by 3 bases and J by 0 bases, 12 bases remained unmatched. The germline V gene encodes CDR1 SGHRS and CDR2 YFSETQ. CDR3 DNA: TGCGCCAGCAGCTCCCGGACTAGCGGGAGGGGGGGGCTTTCGAACACCGGGGAGCTGTTTTTT. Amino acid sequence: CASSSRTSGRGGLSNTGELFF.

CDR3 in amino acids: CASRPTTGGLYEQYF. CDR3 in DNA: TGTGCCAGCAGACCCACCACAGGGGGCTTATACGAGCAGTACTTC. The rearrangement links TRBV6-5 to TRBJ2-7; 9 positions match TRBD1. In germline, CDR1 is MNHEY, CDR2 SVGAGI. This CDR3 is built from 15 residues. With 6 bases clipped from V and 4 bases from J, the junction kept 10 bases outside the gene matches.

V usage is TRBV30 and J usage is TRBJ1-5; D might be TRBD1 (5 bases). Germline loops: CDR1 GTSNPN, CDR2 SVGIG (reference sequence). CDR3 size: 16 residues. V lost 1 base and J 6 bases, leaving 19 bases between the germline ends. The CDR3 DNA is TGTGCCTGGAGTGACAGAACAGGAGTGGTGGCTCAGCCCCAGCATTTT. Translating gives CAWSDRTGVVAQPQHF. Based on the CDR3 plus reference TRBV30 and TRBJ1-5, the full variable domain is SQTIHQWPATLVQPVGSPLSLECTVEGTSNPNLYWYRQAAGRGLQLLFYSVGIGQISSEVPQNLSASRPQDRQFILSSKKLLLSDSGFYLCAWSDRTGVVAQPQHFGDGTRLSIL.

This CDR3 is CASSPVRQGAYEAFF. For the CDR3, the DNA is TGTGCCAGCAGCCCCGTCAGACAGGGCGCGTATGAAGCTTTCTTT. The rearrangement uses TRBV7-9 and TRBJ1-1; TRBD1 matches at 7 bases. V gave up 5 bases and J gave up 7 bases; unmatched junction bases: 13. This CDR3 has 15 residues. The germline V gene has CDR1 SEHNR and CDR2 FQNEAQ (reference sequence).

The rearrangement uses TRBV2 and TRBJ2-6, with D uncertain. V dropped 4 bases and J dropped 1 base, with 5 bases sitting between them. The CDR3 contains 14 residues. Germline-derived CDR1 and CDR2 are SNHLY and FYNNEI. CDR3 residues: CASSVRSGANVLTF. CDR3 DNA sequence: TGTGCCAGCAGTGTTCGGTCTGGGGCCAACGTCCTGACTTTC.

The CDR3 loop reads CASSLDVVASVGDEQFF. In nucleotides, the CDR3 is TGTGCCAGCAGTTTGGACGTTGTGGCTAGCGTGGGAGATGAGCAGTTCTTC. V is TRBV27 and J is TRBJ2-1; weak D call: TRBD2 (6 bases). Germline assignment: CDR1 MNHEY and CDR2 SMNVEV (reference sequence). The CDR3 runs 17 residues. Trimming removed 3 bases from V and 8 bases from J, with 23 bases in between.

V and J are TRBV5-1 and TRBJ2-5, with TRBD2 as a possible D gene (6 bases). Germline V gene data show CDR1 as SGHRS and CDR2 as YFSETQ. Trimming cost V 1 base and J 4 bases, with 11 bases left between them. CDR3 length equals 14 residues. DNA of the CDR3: TGCGCCAGCAGCTTGAATAGCGGAAGAGAGACCCAGTACTTC. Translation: CASSLNSGRETQYF. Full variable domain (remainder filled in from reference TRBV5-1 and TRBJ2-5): KAGVTQTPRYLIKTRGQQVTLSCSPISGHRSVSWYQQTPGQGLQFLFEYFSETQRNKGNFPGRFSGRQFSNSRSEMNVSTLELGDSALYLCASSLNSGRETQYFGPGTRLLVL.

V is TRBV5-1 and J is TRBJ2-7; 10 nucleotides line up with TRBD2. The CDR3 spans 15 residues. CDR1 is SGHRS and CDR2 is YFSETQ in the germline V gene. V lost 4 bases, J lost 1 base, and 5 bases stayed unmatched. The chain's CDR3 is CASSTSAGGSYEQYF. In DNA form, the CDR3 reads TGCGCCAGCAGCACGTCAGCGGGGGGGTCCTACGAGCAGTACTTC.

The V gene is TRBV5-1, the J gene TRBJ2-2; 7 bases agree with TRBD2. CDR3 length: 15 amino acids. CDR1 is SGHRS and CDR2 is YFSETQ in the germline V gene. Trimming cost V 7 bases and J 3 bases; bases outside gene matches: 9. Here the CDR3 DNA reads TGCGCCAGCTCTATCGGCGGGAGTGACACCGGGGAGCTGTTTTTT. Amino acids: CASSIGGSDTGELFF.

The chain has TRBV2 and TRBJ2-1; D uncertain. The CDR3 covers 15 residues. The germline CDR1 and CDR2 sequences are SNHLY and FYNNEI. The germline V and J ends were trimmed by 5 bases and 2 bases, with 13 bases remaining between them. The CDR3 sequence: CASSNLDPTYNEQFF. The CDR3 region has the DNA TGTGCCAGCAGTAATCTAGATCCTACCTACAATGAGCAGTTCTTC.

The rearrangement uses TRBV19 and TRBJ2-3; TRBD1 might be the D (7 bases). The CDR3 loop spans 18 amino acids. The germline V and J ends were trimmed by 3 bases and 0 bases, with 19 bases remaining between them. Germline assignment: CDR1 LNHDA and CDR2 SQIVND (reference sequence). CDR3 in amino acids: CASSILRRDSDSTDTQYF. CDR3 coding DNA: TGTGCCAGTAGTATTCTTAGGAGGGACAGCGACAGCACAGATACGCAGTATTTT.

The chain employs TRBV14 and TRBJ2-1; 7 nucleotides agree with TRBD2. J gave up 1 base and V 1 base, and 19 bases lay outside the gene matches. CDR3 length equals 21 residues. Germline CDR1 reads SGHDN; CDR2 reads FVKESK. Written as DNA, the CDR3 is TGTGCCAGCAGCCAAGGACTGCCCGGGAGCGTGTGGGGAGGGTCCTACAATGAGCAGTTCTTC. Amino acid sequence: CASSQGLPGSVWGGSYNEQFF.

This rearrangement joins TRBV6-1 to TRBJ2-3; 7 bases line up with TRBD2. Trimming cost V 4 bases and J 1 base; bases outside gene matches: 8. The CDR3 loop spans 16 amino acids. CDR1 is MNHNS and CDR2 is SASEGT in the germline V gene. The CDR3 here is CASSGKRGIGTDTQYF. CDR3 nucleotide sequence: TGTGCCAGCAGTGGCAAGCGGGGAATTGGCACAGATACGCAGTATTTT.

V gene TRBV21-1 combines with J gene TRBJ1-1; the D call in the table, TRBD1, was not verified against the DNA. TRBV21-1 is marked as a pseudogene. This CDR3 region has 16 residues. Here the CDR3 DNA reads TGTGCCAGCAGCTTATCCGCAGGGAAGAGAAACACTGAAGCTTTCTTT. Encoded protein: CASSLSAGKRNTEAFF.

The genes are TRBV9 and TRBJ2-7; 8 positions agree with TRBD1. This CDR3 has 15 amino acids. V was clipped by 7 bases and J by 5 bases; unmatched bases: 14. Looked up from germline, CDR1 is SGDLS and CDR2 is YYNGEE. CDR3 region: CASLSQGAVRDEQYF. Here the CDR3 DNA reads TGTGCCAGCTTATCTCAGGGGGCAGTTCGGGACGAGCAGTACTTC. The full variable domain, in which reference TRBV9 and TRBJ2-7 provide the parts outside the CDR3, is DSGVTQTPKHLITATGQRVTLRCSPRSGDLSVYWYQQSLDQGLQFLIQYYNGEERAKGNILERFSAQQFPDLHSELNLSSLELGDSALYFCASLSQGAVRDEQYFGPGTRLTVT.

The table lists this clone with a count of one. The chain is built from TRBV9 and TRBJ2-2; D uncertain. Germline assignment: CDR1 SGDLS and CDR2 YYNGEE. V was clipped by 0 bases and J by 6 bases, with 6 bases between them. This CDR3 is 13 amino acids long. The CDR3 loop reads CASSVVSSGELFF. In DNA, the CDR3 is TGTGCCAGCAGCGTAGTATCGTCCGGGGAGCTGTTTTTT.